This TCR beta chain was recovered during a study of T-cell memory formation after mild COVID-19. The study, taken as a whole, reports: Whether second-wave clones peaking at day 37 were SARS-CoV-2 specific went unconfirmed.

MiXCR, applied by TCRdb to the 5' RACE reads, yields one record per CDR3 protein. The sample has fewer than 700,000 distinct CDR3 sequences, 20% to 25% seen once. The trim removed 3 bases at V and 4 bases at J, leaving 3 bases unmatched. CDR3 length: 15 amino acids. Germline-derived CDR1 and CDR2 are SGHKS and YYEKEE (reference sequence). This clonotype has only a few counts. What it binds is not known. This receptor was obtained from an adult woman who had mild COVID-19 (a few samples of this study predate the infection). Cell type and time point are not known. The chain combines TRBV5-5 with TRBJ2-1; the match to TRBD2 covers 11 bases. The sequenced sample consisted of PBMCs or a T cell subset sorted from them (not recorded which). The CDR3 DNA reads TGTGCCAGCAGCTATAGCGGGAGGGATTACAATGAGCAGTTCTTC. Translating it yields CASSYSGRDYNEQFF.